A selection of T cell receptor beta chains follows, all from one sample in a study of post-analysis software for immune sequencing data. From the PCR reads, TCRdb called clonotypes with MiXCR, one entry per CDR3 protein. The sample includes some 450,000 distinct CDR3 sequences, around 40% of them seen just once. The source material was blood. The receptors originated from a girl between 5 and 17 years old with multiple sclerosis. CDR3s include the opening cysteine and the closing phenylalanine or tryptophan. D genes are given only for firm matches. Not all rows give a size; the values are once, few, many and, for expanded clones, a class.

-	TRBV2	-	TRBJ2-7	TGTGCCAGCAGTGCCTATTACGAGCAGTACTTC	CASSAYYEQYF
few	TRBV12-3/TRBV12-4	TRBD1	TRBJ2-4	TGTGCCAGCAGCCCCGGGACAGGAGGGGACATTCAGTACTTC	CASSPGTGGDIQYF
once	TRBV20-1	-	TRBJ2-5	TGCAGTGCTAGAACCCGGCGCACACAAGAGACCCAGTACTTC	CSARTRRTQETQYF
-	TRBV27	-	TRBJ1-1	TGTGCCAGCAGTTTATCGGGGGGTACGGCTTTCTTT	CASSLSGGTAFF
few	TRBV18	-	TRBJ2-7	TGTGCCAGCTCACCTTCCCTAGGGGAGCAGTACTTC	CASSPSLGEQYF
few	TRBV28	TRBD1	TRBJ2-4	TGTGCCAGCAGCTTAGGACAGGGTCTAGCCAAAAACATTCAGTACTTC	CASSLGQGLAKNIQYF
few	TRBV15	-	TRBJ2-5	TGTGCCACCAGCAAAAGTCGGACCTGGGGAGAGACCCAGTACTTC	CATSKSRTWGETQYF
-	TRBV14	-	TRBJ2-5	TGTGCCAGCAGCCAGACAGCGGCCCGGTGGGGGACCCAGTACTTC	CASSQTAARWGTQYF
-	TRBV29-1	-	TRBJ2-7	TGCAGCGTTGAAGTGCGGCAGGGAGGTCCCTACGAGCAGTACTTC	CSVEVRQGGPYEQYF
once	TRBV6-6	TRBD1	TRBJ2-5	TGTGCCAGCAGTTTCTCACAGGGGCCACAAGAGACCCAGTACTTC	CASSFSQGPQETQYF
-	TRBV7-8	-	TRBJ2-7	TGTGCCAGCAGCTTAGAGGGACACTTGTCTAACGAGCAGTACTTC	CASSLEGHLSNEQYF
few	TRBV7-9	-	TRBJ2-7	TGTGCCAGCAGCTTAGTGCTTAGTTCCAGGGATGAGCAGTACTTC	CASSLVLSSRDEQYF
-	TRBV29-1	-	TRBJ1-2	TGCAGCGTTGAAGATCAGGGAGGAGCCTTCTATGGCTACACCTTC	CSVEDQGGAFYGYTF
-	TRBV29-1	-	TRBJ2-7	TGCAGCGTTGCAGGCCGGGGGCCCCCCGGAGAGCAGTACTTC	CSVAGRGPPGEQYF
few	TRBV4-1	-	TRBJ1-2	TGCGCCAGCAGCCCCCAGGAGACTGCTGAGACCTATGGCTACACCTTC	CASSPQETAETYGYTF
-	TRBV27	-	TRBJ2-3	TGTGCCAGCAGTTTGGCAGCGGCGGTCACAGATACGCAGTATTTT	CASSLAAAVTDTQYF
-	TRBV12-3/TRBV12-4	-	TRBJ2-3	TGTGCCAGCAGTCCAGGACCAATTGCGCAGTATTTT	CASSPGPIAQYF
-	TRBV27	TRBD2	TRBJ2-1	TGTGCCACCGTTAGCGGGAGCCGATACAATGAGCAGTTCTTC	CATVSGSRYNEQFF
few	TRBV9	-	TRBJ2-1	TGTGCCAGCAGCGCCCGGGAGAAATCCTACAATGAGCAGTTCTTC	CASSAREKSYNEQFF
-	TRBV28	-	TRBJ1-1	TGTGCCAGCAGGCAAGGGGCGGGGAACACTGAAGCTTTCTTT	CASRQGAGNTEAFF
-	TRBV7-2	-	TRBJ1-1	TGTGCCAGCAGCCAAAGGGGTAACACTGAAGCTTTCTTT	CASSQRGNTEAFF
few	TRBV5-1	TRBD2	TRBJ2-1	TGCGCCAGCAGCTTGGCCGGGGGGTGCAATGAGCAGTTCTTC	CASSLAGGCNEQFF
-	TRBV9	-	TRBJ2-1	TGTGCCAGCAGCGCCTGGGGAAGCTCCTACAATGAGCAGTTCTTC	CASSAWGSSYNEQFF
-	TRBV6-1	TRBD1	TRBJ1-5	TGTGCCAGCACCACCGGACAGGGGGCGGATCAGCCCCAGCATTTT	CASTTGQGADQPQHF
-	TRBV29-1	-	TRBJ1-1	TGCAGCGTTGAAGGCAGGGGAGAAGCTTTCTTT	CSVEGRGEAFF
few	TRBV6-6	-	TRBJ1-1	TGTGCCAGCAGTTACACGGACAGTAGGGGCACTGAAGCTTTCTTT	CASSYTDSRGTEAFF
-	TRBV6-6	-	TRBJ2-4	TGTGCCAGCAGCACGGCTAGCGATGAGCAGTACTTC	CASSTASDEQYF
-	TRBV28	-	TRBJ2-1	TGTGCCAGCGGAGGGGGGCACAATGAGCAGTTCTTC	CASGGGHNEQFF
many	TRBV29-1	TRBD1	TRBJ2-7	TGCAGCGTTGAAGGGCAGGGGGCCTACGAGCAGTACTTC	CSVEGQGAYEQYF
-	TRBV7-2	-	TRBJ2-7	TGTGCCAGCAGCTTCCCCGCCAGGCGGGGAGAGCAGTACTTC	CASSFPARRGEQYF
-	TRBV6-5	-	TRBJ2-1	TGTGCCAGCAGTTACGCCCGGGGATATGAGCAGTTCTTC	CASSYARGYEQFF
-	TRBV20-1	TRBD2	TRBJ2-6	TGCAGTGGGACTAGCGGGGGGCCCGGGGCCAACGTCCTGACTTTC	CSGTSGGPGANVLTF
-	TRBV10-3	-	TRBJ1-5	TGTGCCATCAGTGAATACAGGGAAGGCAATCAGCCCCAGCATTTT	CAISEYREGNQPQHF
few	TRBV20-1	-	TRBJ1-4	TGCAGTGCGAAAAGGAGGCAAGAGGAAAAACTGTTTTTT	CSAKRRQEEKLFF
-	TRBV7-2	-	TRBJ2-1	TGTGCCAGCAGCTTAGGCCTAGGCCAAAACAATGAGCAGTTCTTC	CASSLGLGQNNEQFF
-	TRBV5-6	TRBD1	TRBJ2-4	TGTGCCAGCAGCTACAGGGGTTCGGCCAAAAACATTCAGTACTTC	CASSYRGSAKNIQYF
-	TRBV7-2	TRBD2	TRBJ2-1	TGTGCCAGCAGCTCAGGAGCGGGAGTGAGGAATGAGCAGTTCTTC	CASSSGAGVRNEQFF
few	TRBV15	-	TRBJ1-4	TGTGCCACCAGCACCCAGGCTGAGAACGAAAAACTGTTTTTT	CATSTQAENEKLFF
-	TRBV20-1	TRBD1	TRBJ1-5	TGCAGTGCTAGGGACAGGGGGTATAGCAATCAGCCCCAGCATTTT	CSARDRGYSNQPQHF
-	TRBV27	TRBD2	TRBJ2-1	TGTGCCAGCAGTTTATCCGGCGGGGGGCAGGTGTACAATGAGCAGTTCTTC	CASSLSGGGQVYNEQFF
few	TRBV20-1	-	TRBJ2-1	TGCAGTGCCCCGATCTCCTACAATGAGCAGTTCTTC	CSAPISYNEQFF
-	TRBV4-1	TRBD1	TRBJ2-5	TGCGCCAGCAGCCAGCAGGGGGTGGAGACCCAGTACTTC	CASSQQGVETQYF
-	TRBV20-1	TRBD2	TRBJ2-7	TGCAGTGCTAGCTCCGGGACTAGCGGAGGGGCCTACGAGCAGTACTTC	CSASSGTSGGAYEQYF
-	TRBV28	-	TRBJ1-6	TGTGCCAGCACTCACCCACAGGGCGTTAATTCACCCCTCCACTTT	CASTHPQGVNSPLHF
-	TRBV5-1	TRBD1	TRBJ1-1	TGCGCCAGCAGGGGGGGGGACAGGGACACTGAAGCTTTCTTT	CASRGGDRDTEAFF
-	TRBV15	-	TRBJ2-3	TGTGCCACCAGCAGGGATCGATGGGGTCGGGGCACAGATACGCAGTATTTT	CATSRDRWGRGTDTQYF
few	TRBV7-2	-	TRBJ2-3	TGTGCCAGCAGCATAACCCCTGAGTCAGATACGCAGTATTTT	CASSITPESDTQYF
-	TRBV7-2	TRBD1	TRBJ2-7	TGTGCCAGCAGCTTAGGACCGGGACAGGGGTCCTCCTACGAGCAGTACTTC	CASSLGPGQGSSYEQYF
-	TRBV10-1	-	TRBJ2-1	TGCGCCAGCAGTGACCCCAGCGGCCAGAGCTCCTACAATGAGCAGTTCTTC	CASSDPSGQSSYNEQFF
-	TRBV5-1	TRBD2	TRBJ2-7	TGCGCCAGCGGGCCCGGGACTAGGACCTACGAGCAGTACTTC	CASGPGTRTYEQYF
-	TRBV10-3	-	TRBJ2-5	TGTGCCACGTATAAGGTCCGGGCCCAAGACAGAGAGACCCAGTACTTC	CATYKVRAQDRETQYF
once	TRBV12-3/TRBV12-4	-	TRBJ2-7	TGTGCCAGCAGACCTTCGGGACAAGCCTACGAGCAGTACTTC	CASRPSGQAYEQYF
once	TRBV5-4	TRBD1	TRBJ2-3	TGTGCCAGCAGCCCTGGGACAGGGACAGGAGATACGCAGTATTTT	CASSPGTGTGDTQYF
few	TRBV28	TRBD2	TRBJ2-7	TGTGCCAGCAGTTTATTAGCGGGAGGGCAGGACGAGCAGTACTTC	CASSLLAGGQDEQYF
-	TRBV29-1	-	TRBJ2-5	TGCAGCGTTGAGCACCTAGAGACCCAGTACTTC	CSVEHLETQYF
-	TRBV20-1	-	TRBJ2-3	TGCAGTGCTAGTTTGGGAGGCACAGATACGCAGTATTTT	CSASLGGTDTQYF